This T cell receptor beta chain was recovered during a study of blood T cell repertoires in COVID-19. The V gene's germline CDR1 is SGHRS and CDR2 YFSETQ. Unmatched junction bases numbered 10, after V lost 0 bases and J lost 4 bases. This CDR3 spans 18 amino acids. In the original workflow: Amplified reference gene primers provided the basis for estimating nucleated cell counts. The method was immunoSEQ multiplex PCR; TCRdb's version includes in-frame clones alone and lacks a portion of them. That table furnishes V, J and clone size, whereas the DNA furnished D and trimming. The sample contains some 140,000 clones, about 85% of which appear only once.

The sequence was obtained from a man in his sixties with COVID-19, enrolled during active disease. The J gene is TRBJ1-2, the V gene TRBV5-1, with 12 bases identical to TRBD1. The material sequenced was peripheral blood. This CDR3 reads CASSLATGTGGLGYGYTF. For the CDR3, the DNA is TGCGCCAGCAGCTTGGCAACCGGGACAGGGGGCCTTGGCTATGGCTACACCTTC.